This TCR beta chain appears in the sequencing data of a study of blood T cell repertoires in COVID-19. Original handling: Scientists estimated how many nucleated cells there were by amplifying reference gene primers. Sequenced by immunoSEQ multiplex PCR; TCRdb stores in-frame clones only, minus some. V and J calls and clone size are as listed in that table; D and trimming were resolved from the DNA. The sample comprises 130,000 or so clones, approximately 88% of which are singletons, and 1.4% to 1.5% rests with the top ten. The sequence came from a man aged 60 to 75 with acute or convalescent COVID-19. Sequencing input: peripheral blood.

The CDR3 is CASSPWGGYTDTQYF. As DNA, the CDR3 is TGTGCCAGCAGCCCTTGGGGGGGATACACAGATACGCAGTATTTT. V and J are TRBV7-2 and TRBJ2-3; 7 bases match TRBD2. V was clipped by 5 bases and J by 2 bases; unmatched bases: 7. CDR3 size: 15 residues. Germline V gene data show CDR1 as SGHTA and CDR2 as FQGNSA.